This T cell receptor (beta chain) is drawn from a study of OX40 agonist ivuxolimab in advanced cancers. About the study: Administration of intravenous ivuxolimab to patients occurred every 2 weeks at 0.01 to 10 mg/kg.

The ends were cut back, 9 bases at V and 5 bases at J, with 22 bases in the middle. Germline values: CDR1 LNHDA, CDR2 SQIVND (reference sequence). The CDR3 totals 15 residues. Patients were ineligible given autoimmune disease history or systemic immunosuppression. Repertoires were generated with immunoSEQ multiplex PCR, while TCRdb's copy carries only in-frame clones and drops some. The profile shows approximately 80,000 clones, roughly 87% of them singletons. The receptor comes from an adult with an advanced solid tumor such as melanoma, head and neck, liver or kidney cancer. The sample was CD4+ or CD8+ T cells sorted from blood, taken in a trial of the OX40 agonist ivuxolimab. The chain recombines TRBV19 with TRBJ1-2; no clear D gene. The CDR3 DNA reads TGTGCCAGCACCATGGACTCCCCAACAGCGTATGGCTACACCTTC. This gives the protein CASTMDSPTAYGYTF.